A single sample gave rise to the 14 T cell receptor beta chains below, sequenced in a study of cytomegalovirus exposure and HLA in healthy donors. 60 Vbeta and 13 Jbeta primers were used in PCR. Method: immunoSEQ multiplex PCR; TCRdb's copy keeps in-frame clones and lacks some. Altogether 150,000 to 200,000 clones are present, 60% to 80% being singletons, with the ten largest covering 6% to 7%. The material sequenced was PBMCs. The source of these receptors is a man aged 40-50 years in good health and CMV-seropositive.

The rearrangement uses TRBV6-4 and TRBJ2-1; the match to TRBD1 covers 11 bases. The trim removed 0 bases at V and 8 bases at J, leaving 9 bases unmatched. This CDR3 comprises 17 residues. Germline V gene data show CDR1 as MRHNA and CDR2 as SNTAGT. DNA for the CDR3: TGTGCCAGCAGTGACTCGAGAAGGGACAGGGGGGATTATGAGCAGTTCTTC. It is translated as CASSDSRRDRGDYEQFF.

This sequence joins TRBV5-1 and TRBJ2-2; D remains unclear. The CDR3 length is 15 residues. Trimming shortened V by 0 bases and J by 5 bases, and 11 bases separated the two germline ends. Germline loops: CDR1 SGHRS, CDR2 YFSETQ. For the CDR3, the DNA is TGCGCCAGCAGCTTGGTCCGTTATCGGACCGGGGAGCTGTTTTTT. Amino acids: CASSLVRYRTGELFF.

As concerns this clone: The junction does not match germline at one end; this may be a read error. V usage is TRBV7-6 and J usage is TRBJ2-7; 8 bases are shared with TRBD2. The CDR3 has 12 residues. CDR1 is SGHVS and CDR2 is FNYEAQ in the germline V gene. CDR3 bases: TGTGCCAGCAGCCAAACTAGCGGAGCCCTCTCCTTC. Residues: CASSQTSGALSF.

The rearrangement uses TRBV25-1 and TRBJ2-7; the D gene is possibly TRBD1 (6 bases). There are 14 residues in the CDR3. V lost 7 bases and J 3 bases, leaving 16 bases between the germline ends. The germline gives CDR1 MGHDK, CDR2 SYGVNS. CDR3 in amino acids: CASTHPGGSYEQYF. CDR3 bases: TGTGCCAGCACCCACCCTGGGGGCAGCTACGAGCAGTACTTC.

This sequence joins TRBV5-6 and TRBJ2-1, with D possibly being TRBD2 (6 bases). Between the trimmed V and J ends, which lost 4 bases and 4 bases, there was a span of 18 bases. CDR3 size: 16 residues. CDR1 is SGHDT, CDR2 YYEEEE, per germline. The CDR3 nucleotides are TGTGCCAGCAGCCCACTCCGCGGGACGATGTACAATGAGCAGTTCTTC. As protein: CASSPLRGTMYNEQFF.

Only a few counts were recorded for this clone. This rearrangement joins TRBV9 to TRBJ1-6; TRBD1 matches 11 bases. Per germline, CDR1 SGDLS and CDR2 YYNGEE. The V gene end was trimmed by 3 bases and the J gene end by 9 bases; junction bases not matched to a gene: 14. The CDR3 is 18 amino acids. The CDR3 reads CASSAGTGGGTVSSPLHF. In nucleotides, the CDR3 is TGTGCCAGCAGCGCCGGGACAGGGGGTGGAACGGTGAGTTCACCCCTCCACTTT.

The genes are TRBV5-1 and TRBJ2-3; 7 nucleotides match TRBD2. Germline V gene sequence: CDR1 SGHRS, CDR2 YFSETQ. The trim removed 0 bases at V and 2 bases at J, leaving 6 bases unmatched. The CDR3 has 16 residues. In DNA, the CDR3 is TGCGCCAGCAGCTTGGTTCTAGCGGCCGACACAGATACGCAGTATTTT. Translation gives CASSLVLAADTDTQYF.

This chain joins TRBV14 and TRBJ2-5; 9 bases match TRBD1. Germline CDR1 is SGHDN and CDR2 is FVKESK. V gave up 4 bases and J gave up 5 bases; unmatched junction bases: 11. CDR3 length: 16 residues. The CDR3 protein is CASSPPDRGWGETQYF. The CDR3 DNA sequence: TGTGCCAGCAGCCCCCCGGACAGGGGCTGGGGGGAGACCCAGTACTTC.

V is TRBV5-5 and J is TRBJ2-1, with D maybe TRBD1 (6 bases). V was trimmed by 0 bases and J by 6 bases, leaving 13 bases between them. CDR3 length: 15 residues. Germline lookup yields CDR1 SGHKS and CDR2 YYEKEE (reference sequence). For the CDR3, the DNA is TGTGCCAGCAGCTTGGATTCAGGGGTGGTCAATGAGCAGTTCTTC. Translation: CASSLDSGVVNEQFF. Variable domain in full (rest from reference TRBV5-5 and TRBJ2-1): DAGVTQSPTHLIKTRGQQVTLRCSPISGHKSVSWYQQVLGQGPQFIFQYYEKEERGRGNFPDRFSARQFPNYSSELNVNALLLGDSALYLCASSLDSGVVNEQFFGPGTRLTVL.

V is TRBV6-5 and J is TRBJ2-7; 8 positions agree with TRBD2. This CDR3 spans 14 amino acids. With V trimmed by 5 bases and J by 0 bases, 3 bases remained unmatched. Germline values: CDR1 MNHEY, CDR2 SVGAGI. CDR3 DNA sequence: TGTGCCAGCAGTCGAAGCGGGAGCTCCTACGAGCAGTACTTC. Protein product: CASSRSGSSYEQYF.

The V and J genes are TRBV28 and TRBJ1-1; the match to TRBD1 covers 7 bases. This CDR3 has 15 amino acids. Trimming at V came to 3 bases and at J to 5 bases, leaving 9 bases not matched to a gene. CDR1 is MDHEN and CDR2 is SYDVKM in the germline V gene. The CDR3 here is CASSFTGAFGTEAFF. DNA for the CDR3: TGTGCCAGCAGTTTCACAGGGGCTTTTGGGACTGAAGCTTTCTTT. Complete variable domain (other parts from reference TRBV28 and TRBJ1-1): DVKVTQSSRYLVKRTGEKVFLECVQDMDHENMFWYRQDPGLGLRLIYFSYDVKMKEKGDIPEGYSVSREKKERFSLILESASTNQTSMYLCASSFTGAFGTEAFFGQGTRLTVV.

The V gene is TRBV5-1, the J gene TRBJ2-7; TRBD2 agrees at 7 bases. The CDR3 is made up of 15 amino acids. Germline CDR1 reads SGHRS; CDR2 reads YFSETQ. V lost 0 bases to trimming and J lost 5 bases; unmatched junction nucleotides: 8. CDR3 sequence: CASSLGGEGLNEQYF. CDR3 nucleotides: TGCGCCAGCAGCTTGGGGGGGGAGGGCCTCAACGAGCAGTACTTC.

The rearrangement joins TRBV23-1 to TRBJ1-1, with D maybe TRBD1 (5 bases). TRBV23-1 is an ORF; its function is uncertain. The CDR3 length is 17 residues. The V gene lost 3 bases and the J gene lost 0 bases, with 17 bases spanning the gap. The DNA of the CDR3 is TGCGCCAGCAGTCACGGAGGGGTAATCGATGTGAACACTGAAGCTTTCTTT. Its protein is CASSHGGVIDVNTEAFF.

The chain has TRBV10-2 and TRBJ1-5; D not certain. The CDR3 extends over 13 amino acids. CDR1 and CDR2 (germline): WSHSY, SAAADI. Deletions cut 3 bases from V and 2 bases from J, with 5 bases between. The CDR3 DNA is TGCGCCAGCAGTGAACAGCGCAATCAGCCCCAGCATTTT. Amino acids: CASSEQRNQPQHF.